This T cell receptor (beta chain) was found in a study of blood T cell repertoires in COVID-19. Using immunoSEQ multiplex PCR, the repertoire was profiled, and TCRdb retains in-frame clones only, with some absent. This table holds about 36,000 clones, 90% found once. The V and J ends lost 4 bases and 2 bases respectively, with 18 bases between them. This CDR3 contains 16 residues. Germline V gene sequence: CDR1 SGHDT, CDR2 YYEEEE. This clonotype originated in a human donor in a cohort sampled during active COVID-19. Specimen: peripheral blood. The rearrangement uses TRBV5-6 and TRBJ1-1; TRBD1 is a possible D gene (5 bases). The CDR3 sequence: CASSPRGGITNTEAFF. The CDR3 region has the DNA TGTGCCAGCAGCCCCCGGGGGGGGATCACCAACACTGAAGCTTTCTTT.